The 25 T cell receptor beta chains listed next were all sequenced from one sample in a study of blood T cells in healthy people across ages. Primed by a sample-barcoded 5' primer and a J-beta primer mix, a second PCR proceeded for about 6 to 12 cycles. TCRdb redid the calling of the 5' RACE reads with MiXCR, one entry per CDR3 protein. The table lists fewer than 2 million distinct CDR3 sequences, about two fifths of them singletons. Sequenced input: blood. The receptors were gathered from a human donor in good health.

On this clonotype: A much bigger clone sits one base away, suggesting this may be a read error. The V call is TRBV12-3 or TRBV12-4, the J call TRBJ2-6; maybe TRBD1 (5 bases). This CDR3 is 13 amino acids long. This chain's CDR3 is CASLSSGASVLTF. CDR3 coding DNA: TGTGCCAGTCTTTCGTCTGGGGCCAGCGTCCTGACTTTC.

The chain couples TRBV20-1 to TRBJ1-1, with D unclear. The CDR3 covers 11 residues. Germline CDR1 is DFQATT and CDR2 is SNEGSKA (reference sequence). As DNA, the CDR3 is TGCAGCGCCAGATTGCCGGGCGGAGCTTTCTTT. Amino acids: CSARLPGGAFF.

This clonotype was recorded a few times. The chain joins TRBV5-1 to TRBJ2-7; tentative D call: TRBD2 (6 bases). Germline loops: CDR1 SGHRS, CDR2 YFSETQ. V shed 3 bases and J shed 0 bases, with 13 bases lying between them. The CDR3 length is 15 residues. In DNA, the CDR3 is TGCGCCAGCAGCTCACGCGGGACTGGCTCCTACGAGCAGTACTTC. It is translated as CASSSRGTGSYEQYF. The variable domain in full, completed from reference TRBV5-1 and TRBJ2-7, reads KAGVTQTPRYLIKTRGQQVTLSCSPISGHRSVSWYQQTPGQGLQFLFEYFSETQRNKGNFPGRFSGRQFSNSRSEMNVSTLELGDSALYLCASSSRGTGSYEQYFGPGTRLTVT.

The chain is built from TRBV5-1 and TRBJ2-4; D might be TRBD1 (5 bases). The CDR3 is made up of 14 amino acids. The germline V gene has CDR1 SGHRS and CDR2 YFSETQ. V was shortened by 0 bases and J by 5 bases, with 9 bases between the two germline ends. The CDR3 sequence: CASSLGGAENIQYF. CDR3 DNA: TGCGCCAGCAGCTTGGGGGGCGCAGAAAACATTCAGTACTTC.

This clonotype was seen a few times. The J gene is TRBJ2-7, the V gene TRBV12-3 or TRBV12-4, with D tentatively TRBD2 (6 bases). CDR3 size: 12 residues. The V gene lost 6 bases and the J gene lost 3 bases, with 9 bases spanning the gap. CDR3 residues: CASREGIYEQYF. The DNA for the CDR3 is TGTGCCAGCAGGGAGGGGATCTACGAGCAGTACTTC.

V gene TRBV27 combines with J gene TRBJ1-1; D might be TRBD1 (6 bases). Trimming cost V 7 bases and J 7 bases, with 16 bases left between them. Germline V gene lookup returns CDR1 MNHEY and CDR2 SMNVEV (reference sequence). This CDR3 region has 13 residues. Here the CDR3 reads CASNRRDTFEAFF. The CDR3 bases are TGTGCCAGCAACCGCCGGGACACCTTTGAAGCTTTCTTT.

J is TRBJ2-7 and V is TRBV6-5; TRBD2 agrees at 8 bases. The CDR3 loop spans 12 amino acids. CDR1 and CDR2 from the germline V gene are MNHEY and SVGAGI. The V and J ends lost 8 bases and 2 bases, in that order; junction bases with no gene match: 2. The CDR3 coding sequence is TGTGCCAGCTTTAGCGGGGCCTACGAGCAGTACTTC. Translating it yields CASFSGAYEQYF.

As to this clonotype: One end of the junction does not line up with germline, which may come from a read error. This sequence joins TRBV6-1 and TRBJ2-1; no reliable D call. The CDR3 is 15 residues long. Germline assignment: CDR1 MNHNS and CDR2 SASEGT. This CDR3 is CTSRKDPGAYNEQFF. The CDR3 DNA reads TGTACCAGCAGGAAAGACCCCGGAGCCTACAATGAGCAGTTCTTC.

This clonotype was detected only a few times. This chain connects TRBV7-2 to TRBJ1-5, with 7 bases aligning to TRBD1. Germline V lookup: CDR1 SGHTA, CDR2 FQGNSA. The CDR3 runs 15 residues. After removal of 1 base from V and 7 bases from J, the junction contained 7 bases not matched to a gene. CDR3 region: CASSLDGTGVQPQHF. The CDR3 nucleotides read TGTGCCAGCAGCTTAGATGGAACAGGGGTACAGCCCCAGCATTTT. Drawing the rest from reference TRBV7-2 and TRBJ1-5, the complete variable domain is GAGVSQSPSNKVTEKGKDVELRCDPISGHTALYWYRQSLGQGLEFLIYFQGNSAPDKSGLPSDRFSAERTGGSVSTLTIQRTQQEDSAVYLCASSLDGTGVQPQHFGDGTRLSIL.

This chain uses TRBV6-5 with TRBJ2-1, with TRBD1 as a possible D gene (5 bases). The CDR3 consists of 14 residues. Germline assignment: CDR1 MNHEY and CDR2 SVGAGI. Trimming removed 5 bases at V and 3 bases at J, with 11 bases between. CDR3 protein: CASSLGALYNEQFF. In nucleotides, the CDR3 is TGTGCCAGCAGTCTTGGGGCCCTCTACAATGAGCAGTTCTTC.

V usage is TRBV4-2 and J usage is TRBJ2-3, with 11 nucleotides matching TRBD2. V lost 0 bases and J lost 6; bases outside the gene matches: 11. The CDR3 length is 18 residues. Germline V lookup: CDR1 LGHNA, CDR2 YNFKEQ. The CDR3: CASSQDSLLAGGGDTQYF. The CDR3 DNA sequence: TGTGCCAGCAGCCAAGATTCTCTGCTAGCGGGGGGCGGGGATACGCAGTATTTT.

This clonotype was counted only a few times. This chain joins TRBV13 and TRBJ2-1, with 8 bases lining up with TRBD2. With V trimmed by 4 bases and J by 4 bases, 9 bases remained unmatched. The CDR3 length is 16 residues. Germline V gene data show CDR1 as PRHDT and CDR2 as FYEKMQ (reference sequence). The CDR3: CASSSRRASGYNEQFF. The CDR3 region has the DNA TGTGCCAGCAGCTCACGGAGGGCTAGCGGGTACAATGAGCAGTTCTTC.

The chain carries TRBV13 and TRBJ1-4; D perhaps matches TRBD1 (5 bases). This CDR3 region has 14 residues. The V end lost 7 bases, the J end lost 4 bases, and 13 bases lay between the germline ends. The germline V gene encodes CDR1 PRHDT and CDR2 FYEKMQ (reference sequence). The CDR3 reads CASTRGESNEKLFF. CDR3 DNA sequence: TGTGCCAGCACGAGGGGAGAGAGTAATGAAAAACTGTTTTTT.

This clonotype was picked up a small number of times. The CDR3: CSVVGGGGTEAFF. For the CDR3, the DNA is TGCAGCGTTGTAGGGGGAGGAGGTACTGAAGCTTTCTTT. This chain uses TRBV29-1 with TRBJ1-1; D may be TRBD1 (6 bases). Per the germline V gene, CDR1 is SQVTM and CDR2 is ANQGSEA. The V and J ends lost 4 bases and 5 bases respectively, with 14 bases between them. The CDR3 consists of 13 residues. The full variable domain, in which reference TRBV29-1 and TRBJ1-1 provide the parts outside the CDR3, is SAVISQKPSRDICQRGTSLTIQCQVDSQVTMMFWYRQQPGQSLTLIATANQGSEATYESGFVIDKFPISRPNLTFSTLTVSNMSPEDSSIYLCSVVGGGGTEAFFGQGTRLTVV.

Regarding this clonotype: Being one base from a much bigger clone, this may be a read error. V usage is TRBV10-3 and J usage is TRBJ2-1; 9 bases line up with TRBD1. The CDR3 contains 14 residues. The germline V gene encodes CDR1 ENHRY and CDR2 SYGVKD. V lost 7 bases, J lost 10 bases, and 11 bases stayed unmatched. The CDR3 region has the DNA TGTGCCATCAATACCGGGACAGGGCAGTACGAGCAGTTCTTC. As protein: CAINTGTGQYEQFF.

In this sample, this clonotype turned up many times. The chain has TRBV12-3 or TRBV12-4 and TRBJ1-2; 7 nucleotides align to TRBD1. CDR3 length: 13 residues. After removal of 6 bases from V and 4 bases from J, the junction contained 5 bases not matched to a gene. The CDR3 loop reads CASSSGTAYGYTF. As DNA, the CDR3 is TGTGCCAGCAGCTCCGGGACAGCCTATGGCTACACCTTC.

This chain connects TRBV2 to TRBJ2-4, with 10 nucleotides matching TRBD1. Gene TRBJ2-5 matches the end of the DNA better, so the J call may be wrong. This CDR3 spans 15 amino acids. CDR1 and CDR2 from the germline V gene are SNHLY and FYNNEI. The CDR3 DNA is TGTGCCAGCAGCCGTGGACAGGGGGTGACAGAGACCCAGTACTTC. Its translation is CASSRGQGVTETQYF.

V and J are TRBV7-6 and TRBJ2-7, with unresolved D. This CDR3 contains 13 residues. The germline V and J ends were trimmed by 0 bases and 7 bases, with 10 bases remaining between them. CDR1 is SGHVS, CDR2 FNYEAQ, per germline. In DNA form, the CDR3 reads TGTGCCAGCAGCTTAGCCCCAGTTTGGGAGCAGTACTTC. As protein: CASSLAPVWEQYF. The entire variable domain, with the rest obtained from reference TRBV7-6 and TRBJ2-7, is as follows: GAGVSQSPRYKVTKRGQDVALRCDPISGHVSLYWYRQALGQGPEFLTYFNYEAQQDKSGLPNDRFSAERPEGSISTLTIQRTEQRDSAMYRCASSLAPVWEQYFGPGTRLTVT.

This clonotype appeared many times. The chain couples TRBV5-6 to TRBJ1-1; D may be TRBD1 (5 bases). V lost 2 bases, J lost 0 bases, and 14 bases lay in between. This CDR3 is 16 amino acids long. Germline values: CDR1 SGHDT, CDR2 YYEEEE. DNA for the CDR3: TGTGCCAGCAGCTTAGGGGCAGGCAGAGTGAACACTGAAGCTTTCTTT. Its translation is CASSLGAGRVNTEAFF.

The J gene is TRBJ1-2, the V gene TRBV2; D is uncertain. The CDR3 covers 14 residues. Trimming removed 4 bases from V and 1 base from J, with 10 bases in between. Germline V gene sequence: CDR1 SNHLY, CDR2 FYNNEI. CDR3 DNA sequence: TGTGCCAGCAGTGTACAGACCCTTAACTATGGCTACACCTTC. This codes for CASSVQTLNYGYTF.

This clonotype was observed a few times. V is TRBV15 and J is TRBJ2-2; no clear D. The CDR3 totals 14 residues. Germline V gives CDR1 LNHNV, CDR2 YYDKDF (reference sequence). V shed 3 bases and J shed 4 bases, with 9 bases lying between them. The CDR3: CATSSFLGTGELFF. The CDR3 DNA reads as TGTGCCACCAGCAGTTTCTTGGGCACCGGGGAGCTGTTTTTT.

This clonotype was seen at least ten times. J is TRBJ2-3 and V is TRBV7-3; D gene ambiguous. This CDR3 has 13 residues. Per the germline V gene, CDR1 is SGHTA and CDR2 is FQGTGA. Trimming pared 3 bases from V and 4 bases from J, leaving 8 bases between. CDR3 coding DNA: TGTGCCAGCAGCTTTGGGTTAGCAGATACGCAGTATTTT. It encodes CASSFGLADTQYF.

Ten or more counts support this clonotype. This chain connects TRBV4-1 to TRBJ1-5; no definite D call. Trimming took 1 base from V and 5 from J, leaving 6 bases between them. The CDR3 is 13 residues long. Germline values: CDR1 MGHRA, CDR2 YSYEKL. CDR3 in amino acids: CASSQGPYQPQHF. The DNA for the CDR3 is TGCGCCAGCAGCCAAGGCCCCTATCAGCCCCAGCATTTT.

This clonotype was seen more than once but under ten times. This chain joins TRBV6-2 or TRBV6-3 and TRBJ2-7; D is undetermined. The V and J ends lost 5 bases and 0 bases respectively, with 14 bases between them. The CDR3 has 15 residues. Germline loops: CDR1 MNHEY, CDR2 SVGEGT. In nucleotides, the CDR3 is TGTGCCAGCAGTCTGGACGGGCCTAACTCCTACGAGCAGTACTTC. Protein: CASSLDGPNSYEQYF.

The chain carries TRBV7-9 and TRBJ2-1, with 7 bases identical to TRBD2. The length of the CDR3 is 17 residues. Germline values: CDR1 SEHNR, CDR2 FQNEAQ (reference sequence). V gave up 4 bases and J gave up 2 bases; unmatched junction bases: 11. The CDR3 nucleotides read TGTGCCAGCAGCTCCCCTTATGCGCGGGGGACCTACAATGAGCAGTTCTTC. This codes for CASSSPYARGTYNEQFF.